The 22 T cell receptor beta chains below all came from one sample that was sequenced in a study of lymphopenia after photon versus proton radiotherapy. Some clones are missing from TCRdb's copy, which holds only in-frame ones; the method was immunoSEQ multiplex PCR. Of 35,000 to 45,000 clones in the sample, more than 75% were seen once. The sample in question was peripheral blood, obtained from a patient treated with photon-based radiotherapy. The receptors shown here come from a middle-aged man with gastric cancer.

This chain connects TRBV6-1 to TRBJ2-7; D could derive from TRBD1 or TRBD2 (5 bases each). The ends were cut back, 2 bases at V and 6 bases at J, with 11 bases in the middle. Germline V gives CDR1 MNHNS, CDR2 SASEGT. The CDR3 covers 13 residues. CDR3 region: CASSEKRGGEQYF. In DNA, the CDR3 is TGTGCCAGCAGTGAAAAGAGGGGTGGCGAGCAGTACTTC.

The chain links TRBV2 to TRBJ2-7, with 9 nucleotides matching TRBD2. Germline CDR1 reads SNHLY; CDR2 reads FYNNEI. The CDR3 runs 14 residues. V was clipped by 6 bases and J by 0 bases; unmatched bases: 3. CDR3 loop: CASRLAGSSYEQYF. CDR3 nucleotides: TGTGCCAGCAGACTAGCGGGTAGCTCCTACGAGCAGTACTTC. The full variable domain, in which reference TRBV2 and TRBJ2-7 provide the parts outside the CDR3, is EPEVTQTPSHQVTQMGQEVILRCVPISNHLYFYWYRQILGQKVEFLVSFYNNEISEKSEIFDDQFSVERPDGSNFTLKIRSTKLEDSAMYFCASRLAGSSYEQYFGPGTRLTVT.

This rearrangement joins TRBV25-1 to TRBJ2-3, with D uncertain. The length of the CDR3 is 15 residues. Between the trimmed V and J ends, which lost 2 bases and 0 bases, there was a span of 9 bases. The germline V gene encodes CDR1 MGHDK and CDR2 SYGVNS. DNA of the CDR3: TGTGCCAGCAGTGAACCGGAAACTAGCACAGATACGCAGTATTTT. It codes for CASSEPETSTDTQYF. Complete variable domain (other parts from reference TRBV25-1 and TRBJ2-3): EADIYQTPRYLVIGTGKKITLECSQTMGHDKMYWYQQDPGMELHLIHYSYGVNSTEKGDLSSESTVSRIRTEHFPLTLESARPSHTSQYLCASSEPETSTDTQYFGPGTRLTVL.

In DNA form, the CDR3 reads TGTGCCAGCAGTTTATCCGGGACAGGGGGCGGCGAGCAGTTCTTC. Translating gives CASSLSGTGGGEQFF. The V call is TRBV27, the J call TRBJ2-1, with TRBD1 identical over 12 bases. The CDR3 covers 15 residues. CDR1 is MNHEY, CDR2 SMNVEV, per germline (reference sequence). V lost 0 bases and J lost 10; bases outside the gene matches: 4.

This rearrangement joins TRBV11-2 to TRBJ2-1; D not resolved. Germline V CDR1 and CDR2: SGHAT, FQNNGV. The CDR3 runs to 13 residues. Between the trimmed V and J ends, which lost 5 bases and 12 bases, there was a span of 17 bases. CDR3 amino acids: CASSPYNYKGQFF. In DNA, the CDR3 is TGTGCCAGCAGCCCCTATAACTACAAAGGGCAGTTCTTC.

CDR3 sequence reads: CASSSGFRNEQFF. CDR3 nucleotides: TGTGCCAGCTCATCGGGGTTTAGGAATGAGCAGTTCTTC. The chain has TRBV18 and TRBJ2-1, with D perhaps matching TRBD2 (5 bases). Germline values: CDR1 KGHSH, CDR2 LQKENI. Trimming shortened V by 5 bases and J by 7 bases, and 12 bases separated the two germline ends. CDR3 length: 13 residues.

The chain combines TRBV10-1 with TRBJ2-1, with 8 bases fitting TRBD1. Trimming at V came to 2 bases and at J to 3 bases, leaving 6 bases not matched to a gene. The CDR3 is made up of 16 amino acids. CDR1 is WNHNN and CDR2 is SYGVQD in the germline V gene (reference sequence). The CDR3 reads CASSELTGALYNEQFF. CDR3 coding DNA: TGCGCCAGCAGTGAGCTGACAGGGGCCCTCTACAATGAGCAGTTCTTC.

The J gene is TRBJ2-7, the V gene TRBV27; possibly TRBD1 for D (6 bases). The CDR3 consists of 14 residues. Per germline, CDR1 MNHEY and CDR2 SMNVEV (reference sequence). V gave up 6 bases and J gave up 2 bases, with 14 bases separating them. CDR3 bases: TGTGCCAGCAGGAACAGGGCTAGCACCTACGAGCAGTACTTC. Translating gives CASRNRASTYEQYF.

V usage is TRBV7-6 and J usage is TRBJ2-7, with D perhaps TRBD2 (6 bases). The V end was cut by 1 base, the J end by 2 bases, with 12 bases between. The germline V gene has CDR1 SGHVS and CDR2 FNYEAQ. The CDR3 is 15 amino acids. Here the CDR3 reads CASSLGAGSAYEQYF. CDR3 bases: TGTGCCAGCAGCTTAGGGGCGGGATCGGCCTACGAGCAGTACTTC.

V and J are TRBV27 and TRBJ2-6, with D hard to call. CDR3 size: 14 residues. CDR1 and CDR2 (germline): MNHEY, SMNVEV (reference sequence). V was pared by 8 bases and J by 3 bases, with 11 bases between. The CDR3 spells CASGLPSGANVLTF. The CDR3 nucleotides are TGTGCCAGCGGTCTACCTAGTGGGGCCAACGTCCTGACTTTC. Drawing the rest from reference TRBV27 and TRBJ2-6, the complete variable domain is EAQVTQNPRYLITVTGKKLTVTCSQNMNHEYMSWYRQDPGLGLRQIYYSMNVEVTDKGDVPEGYKVSRKEKRNFPLILESPSPNQTSLYFCASGLPSGANVLTFGAGSRLTVL.

The V and J genes are TRBV7-6 and TRBJ1-1; the D is unclear. There are 13 residues in the CDR3. In germline, CDR1 is SGHVS, CDR2 FNYEAQ. The ends were cut back, 1 base at V and 7 bases at J, with 10 bases in the middle. DNA of the CDR3: TGTGCCAGCAGCTTAGTTCAACCTGATGAAGCTTTCTTT. Translated, it gives CASSLVQPDEAFF. Based on the CDR3 plus reference TRBV7-6 and TRBJ1-1, the full variable domain is GAGVSQSPRYKVTKRGQDVALRCDPISGHVSLYWYRQALGQGPEFLTYFNYEAQQDKSGLPNDRFSAERPEGSISTLTIQRTEQRDSAMYRCASSLVQPDEAFFGQGTRLTVV.

The chain has TRBV7-9 and TRBJ1-2; a weak D match, TRBD1 (6 bases). The CDR3 covers 15 residues. Germline CDR1 is SEHNR and CDR2 is FQNEAQ (reference sequence). The ends were cut back, 10 bases at V and 7 bases at J, with 25 bases in the middle. The CDR3 spells CATPSAPGVRGGYTF. Here the CDR3 DNA reads TGTGCCACCCCATCCGCACCAGGGGTGCGCGGTGGCTACACCTTC.

This sequence joins TRBV5-6 and TRBJ2-3, with 9 bases lining up with TRBD2. J was trimmed by 2 bases and V by 5 bases; bases with no gene match: 15. Germline V lookup: CDR1 SGHDT, CDR2 YYEEEE. This CDR3 is 18 amino acids long. In nucleotides, the CDR3 is TGTGCCAGCAGTACTAGACTAGCGGAAAACCAACTCACAGATACGCAGTATTTT. Residues: CASSTRLAENQLTDTQYF.

This chain joins TRBV10-1 and TRBJ2-3, with unresolved D. Between the trimmed V and J ends, which lost 1 base and 5 bases, there was a span of 4 bases. The CDR3 is 12 residues long. Per the germline V gene, CDR1 is WNHNN and CDR2 is SYGVQD (reference sequence). This chain's CDR3 is CASSEYLDTQYF. CDR3 nucleotide sequence: TGCGCCAGCAGTGAGTACTTAGATACGCAGTATTTT.

The CDR3 spells CSARLFDEQYF. CDR3 nucleotides: TGCAGTGCTAGACTTTTTGACGAGCAGTACTTC. The chain employs TRBV20-1 and TRBJ2-7; no reliable D call. V lost 2 bases, J lost 5 bases, and 7 bases lay in between. This CDR3 comprises 11 residues. Germline lookup yields CDR1 DFQATT and CDR2 SNEGSKA (reference sequence).

V gene TRBV6-1 combines with J gene TRBJ2-7; D may be TRBD1 (6 bases). The V gene lost 6 bases and the J gene lost 0 bases, with 15 bases spanning the gap. This CDR3 has 15 residues. CDR1 and CDR2 (germline): MNHNS, SASEGT. The DNA of the CDR3 is TGTGCCAGCAGACTGCAGGAACAGGGCTCCTACGAGCAGTACTTC. Residues: CASRLQEQGSYEQYF.

The gene calls are TRBV10-3 and TRBJ2-1; D gene uncertain. The V end was cut by 0 bases, the J end by 10 bases, with 10 bases between. CDR1 and CDR2 (germline): ENHRY, SYGVKD. The CDR3 has 13 amino acids. CDR3 in amino acids: CAISESNGYEQFF. In nucleotides, the CDR3 is TGTGCCATCAGTGAGTCGAACGGATACGAGCAGTTCTTC.

The chain joins TRBV11-2 to TRBJ2-7; TRBD1 matches 7 bases. V lost 0 bases to trimming and J lost 1 base; unmatched junction nucleotides: 9. Germline CDR1 SGHAT, CDR2 FQNNGV. The CDR3 has 17 residues. Here the CDR3 reads CASSLDSSGQASYEQYF. CDR3 coding DNA: TGTGCCAGCAGCTTAGATTCGAGCGGACAGGCGTCCTACGAGCAGTACTTC. The whole variable domain, remainder taken from reference TRBV11-2 and TRBJ2-7, is EAGVAQSPRYKIIEKRQSVAFWCNPISGHATLYWYQQILGQGPKLLIQFQNNGVVDDSQLPKDRFSAERLKGVDSTLKIQPAKLEDSAVYLCASSLDSSGQASYEQYFGPGTRLTVT.

This chain links TRBV11-2 with TRBJ1-5; unclear D gene. The CDR3 spans 13 residues. Germline V gene lookup returns CDR1 SGHAT and CDR2 FQNNGV. Trimming pared 2 bases from V and 6 bases from J, leaving 8 bases between. In DNA, the CDR3 is TGTGCCAGCAGCTTAACCGAGGGTCAGCCCCAGCATTTT. Translation: CASSLTEGQPQHF. The full variable domain, with the rest looked up from reference TRBV11-2 and TRBJ1-5, is EAGVAQSPRYKIIEKRQSVAFWCNPISGHATLYWYQQILGQGPKLLIQFQNNGVVDDSQLPKDRFSAERLKGVDSTLKIQPAKLEDSAVYLCASSLTEGQPQHFGDGTRLSIL.

This chain connects TRBV11-2 to TRBJ1-1; D not certain. Germline CDR1 reads SGHAT; CDR2 reads FQNNGV. This CDR3 contains 14 residues. V lost 2 bases and J lost 1, with 8 bases in between. The CDR3 is CASSLSAGNTEAFF. CDR3 coding DNA: TGTGCCAGCAGCTTATCGGCGGGGAACACTGAAGCTTTCTTT.

V gene TRBV2 combines with J gene TRBJ1-5, with 9 bases identical to TRBD1. This CDR3 region has 17 residues. The germline CDR1 and CDR2 sequences are SNHLY and FYNNEI. Trimming removed 6 bases from V and 4 bases from J; junction bases left unmatched: 13. The CDR3 region is CASSLLPGQGVNQPQHF. CDR3 bases: TGTGCCAGCAGCCTACTACCGGGACAGGGCGTGAATCAGCCCCAGCATTTT.

The CDR3, as DNA: TGTGCCATCAGTGAGAGGTTTAATGAAAAACTGTTTTTT. This translates into CAISERFNEKLFF. The chain is built from TRBV10-3 and TRBJ1-4; D remains unclear. Trimming removed 2 bases at V and 4 bases at J, with 5 bases between. The germline CDR1 and CDR2 sequences are ENHRY and SYGVKD. This CDR3 is 13 amino acids long.